This T cell receptor beta chain was recovered during a study of blood T cell repertoires in COVID-19. At the level of the study: The samples span acute and convalescent COVID-19 from the United States, Italy and Spain. In each case, the material was cDNA or gDNA derived from T cells, B-cell-depleted T cells, or PBMCs.

It was during active infection that Seattle patients were enrolled and then longitudinally followed. A few counts support this clone. Measured with immunoSEQ multiplex PCR; TCRdb has only the in-frame clones, and not every one. The table has more than 300,000 clones, more than 70% seen once. This CDR3 has 13 amino acids. Germline V lookup: CDR1 SGHTA, CDR2 FQGNSA. Trimming left V 6 bases short and J 1 base short, with 9 bases between. V and J are TRBV7-2 and TRBJ1-1; possibly TRBD1 for D (5 bases). The sample comprised peripheral blood. This receptor was taken from a woman in her 70s with COVID-19, enrolled during active disease. The CDR3 bases are TGTGCCAGCAGTTACGACAGGAACACTGAAGCTTTCTTT. Protein product: CASSYDRNTEAFF.